This T cell receptor (beta chain) originates from a study of long-term antiretroviral therapy in people with HIV. An immunoSEQ assay, version v3.0, was performed at survey level. Clones were sequenced by immunoSEQ multiplex PCR, and TCRdb holds only the in-frame ones, with some missing. This table has around 23,000 clones, 84% appearing once. The TCR was taken from a man aged 35 to 55 with HIV. Sequencing used unsorted PBMCs, obtained 0.5 years before starting antiretroviral therapy.

This chain's CDR3 is CASSAFGAGTGELFF. CDR3 sequence (DNA): TGTGCCAGCAGCGCCTTCGGAGCGGGGACCGGGGAGCTGTTTTTT. This chain connects TRBV11-2 to TRBJ2-2, with 7 nucleotides matching TRBD2. The CDR3 has 15 residues. The trim removed 5 bases at V and 5 bases at J, leaving 8 bases unmatched. In germline, CDR1 is SGHAT, CDR2 FQNNGV.